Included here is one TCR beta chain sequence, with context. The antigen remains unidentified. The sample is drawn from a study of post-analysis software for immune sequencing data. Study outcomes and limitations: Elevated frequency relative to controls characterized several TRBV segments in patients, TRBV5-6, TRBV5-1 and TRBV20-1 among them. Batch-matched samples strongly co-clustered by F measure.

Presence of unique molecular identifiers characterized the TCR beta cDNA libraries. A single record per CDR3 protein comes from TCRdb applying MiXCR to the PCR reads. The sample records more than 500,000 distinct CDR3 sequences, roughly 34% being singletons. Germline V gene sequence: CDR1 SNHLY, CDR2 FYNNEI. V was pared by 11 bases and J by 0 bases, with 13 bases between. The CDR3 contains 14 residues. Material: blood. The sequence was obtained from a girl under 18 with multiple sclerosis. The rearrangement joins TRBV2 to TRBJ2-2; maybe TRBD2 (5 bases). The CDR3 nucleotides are TGTGCCTTTTCGGGGTTCGCGAACACCGGGGAGCTGTTTTTT. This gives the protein CAFSGFANTGELFF.